This T cell receptor (beta chain) stems from a study of blood T cell repertoires in COVID-19. Study-level information: The analysed material was cDNA or gDNA that came from T cells, B-cell-depleted T cells, or PBMCs.

As to this clone: An end of the junction does not agree with germline; a read error may underlie this.

Germline V lookup: CDR1 SGHTA, CDR2 FQGTGA. The CDR3 has 14 residues. The method was immunoSEQ multiplex PCR; TCRdb's version includes in-frame clones alone and lacks a portion of them. The table has over 80,000 clones, 79% seen once; the top ten hold over 15%. The TCR sequence derives from a woman aged 80 or older with active or convalescent COVID-19. The sequencing input was peripheral blood. The J gene is TRBJ1-4, the V gene TRBV7-3, with 8 bases matching TRBD1. The CDR3 DNA follows: TGTGCCAGCAGCCTAACAGGGGGAAATGAAAAACTGTTTTTT. Encoded protein: CASSLTGGNEKLFF.